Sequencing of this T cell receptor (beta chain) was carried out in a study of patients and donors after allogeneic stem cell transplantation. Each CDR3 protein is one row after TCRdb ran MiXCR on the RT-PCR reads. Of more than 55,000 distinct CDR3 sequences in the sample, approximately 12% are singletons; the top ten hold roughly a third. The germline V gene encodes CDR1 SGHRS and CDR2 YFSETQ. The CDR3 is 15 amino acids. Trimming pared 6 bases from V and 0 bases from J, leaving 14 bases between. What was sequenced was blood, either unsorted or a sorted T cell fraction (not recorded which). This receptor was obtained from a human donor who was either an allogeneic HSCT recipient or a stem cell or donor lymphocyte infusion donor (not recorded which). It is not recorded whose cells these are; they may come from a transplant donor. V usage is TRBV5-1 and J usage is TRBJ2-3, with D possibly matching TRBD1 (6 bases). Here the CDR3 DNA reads TGCGCCAGCAATACGGGACACTTGAGCACAGATACGCAGTATTTT. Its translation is CASNTGHLSTDTQYF.